This T cell receptor beta chain was obtained from a study of cytomegalovirus exposure and HLA in healthy donors. Study context: About 80 million unique TCRs from HLA-typed donors made up an early data release. General study results and limits: As was reported, the HLA-A and HLA-B alleles of most subjects were accurately predicted from TCR beta sequences. The authors later linked a missense DCLRE1C variant to TCR beta V- and J-gene trimming. Earlier results showed most TCR beta V segments being productive about 87% or about 30% of the time.

CDR3 length: 12 residues. V was trimmed by 3 bases and J by 13 bases, leaving 16 bases between them. Germline CDR1 reads SGHTA; CDR2 reads FQGNSA. With regard to this clone: Antigen specificity is unknown.

The PCR made use of 60 Vbeta and 13 Jbeta primers. Generated by immunoSEQ multiplex PCR, the TCRdb table keeps only in-frame clones and is missing some. The top ten clones hold around 5.9% of a sample with approximately 100,000 clones, roughly 9.1% of them seen once. Sequenced material: PBMCs. The source is a man aged 40-50 years in good health and CMV-seropositive. The chain employs TRBV7-2 and TRBJ2-7, with TRBD1 as a possible D gene (6 bases). CDR3 region: CASSFGRDTLYF. Here the CDR3 DNA reads TGTGCCAGCAGCTTCGGCCGGGACACTTTATACTTC.